This TCR beta chain was retrieved from a study of shared clonotypes between healthy human individuals. Findings and caveats of the study: A few donors showed sharing of about 5.5% of naive CD4 clonotypes. Limitation of the genetic and exposure-history diversity represented came from the few donors.

For this clone: Its specificity is not known.

V was cut by 3 bases and J by 5 bases, with 10 bases left in between. This CDR3 comprises 13 residues. The germline V gene encodes CDR1 MNHNS and CDR2 SASEGT. Here immunoSEQ multiplex PCR was the method, and the copy in TCRdb shows in-frame clones only, minus some. The data hold a few million clones, with just over 90% observed a single time. The sample was naive CD4+ T cells sorted from blood. Subset given: CD45RA+ positively selected. V gene TRBV6-1 combines with J gene TRBJ1-2, with unresolved D. The origin of this receptor is a man between 18 and 35 years old in good health. The CDR3 region has the DNA TGTGCCAGCAGTGAGACTTTTAGATATGGCTACACCTTC. As protein: CASSETFRYGYTF.